The clone carrying this TCR beta chain was seen once. It was with a sample-barcoded 5' primer and a J-beta primer mix that a second PCR of roughly 7 to 12 cycles was run. Each CDR3 protein gets one entry after TCRdb re-called the 5' RACE reads with MiXCR. The table shows 1.5 million or so distinct CDR3 sequences, with approximately 40% occurring only once. There are 11 residues in the CDR3. From germline, CDR1 is SGHAT and CDR2 FQNNGV. V dropped 7 bases and J dropped 5 bases, with 8 bases sitting between them. This sample stems from a study of blood T cells in healthy people across ages. The V gene is TRBV11-2, the J gene TRBJ1-1; D remains ambiguous. The sequence was collected from a woman between 18 and 29 years old in good health. Input material: blood. CDR3 nucleotides: TGTGCCAGCACCTTGGTAACTGAAGCTTTCTTT. As protein: CASTLVTEAFF. Full variable domain (outside the CDR3, taken from reference TRBV11-2 and TRBJ1-1): EAGVAQSPRYKIIEKRQSVAFWCNPISGHATLYWYQQILGQGPKLLIQFQNNGVVDDSQLPKDRFSAERLKGVDSTLKIQPAKLEDSAVYLCASTLVTEAFFGQGTRLTVV.